The 16 T cell receptor beta chains in this list originate from one sample, sequenced in a study of cytomegalovirus exposure and HLA in healthy donors. The PCR used 60 Vbeta and 13 Jbeta primers. This table comes from immunoSEQ multiplex PCR, and its TCRdb copy is limited to in-frame clones, with some not included. Of some 150,000 clones in the sample, approximately 79% were seen once. Material for sequencing was PBMCs. These TCRs come from a woman aged 45 to 65 in good health and CMV-seropositive.

This chain uses TRBV6-5 with TRBJ2-1, with 7 bases matching TRBD2. The CDR3 is 15 residues long. J lost 5 bases, V lost 2 bases, and 6 bases had no gene match. Germline V lookup: CDR1 MNHEY, CDR2 SVGAGI. The CDR3 is CASSYISGQDNEQFF. The CDR3 region has the DNA TGTGCCAGCAGTTACATTAGCGGGCAAGACAATGAGCAGTTCTTC.

DNA for the CDR3: TGCAGCGCTACAGGGGGCGAGGTTGGCTACACCTTC. Translated: CSATGGEVGYTF. The rearrangement uses TRBV29-1 and TRBJ1-2; 9 nucleotides line up with TRBD1. The ends lost 7 bases at V and 7 bases at J; junction bases unmatched: 7. CDR1 SQVTM and CDR2 ANQGSEA come from the germline V gene. The CDR3 loop spans 12 amino acids.

This rearrangement joins TRBV7-2 to TRBJ1-2; TRBD1 is a possible D gene (5 bases). CDR3 length: 14 residues. Germline V gene data show CDR1 as SGHTA and CDR2 as FQGNSA. V gave up 1 base and J gave up 4 bases, with 10 bases separating them. For the CDR3, the DNA is TGTGCCAGCAGCTTAGGAGGGGAGGGCTATGGCTACACCTTC. Protein sequence: CASSLGGEGYGYTF.

The chain employs TRBV5-6 and TRBJ2-7; TRBD1 might be the D (6 bases). There are 16 residues in the CDR3. Germline V gives CDR1 SGHDT, CDR2 YYEEEE. Trimming left V 1 base short and J 2 bases short, with 16 bases between. For the CDR3, the DNA is TGTGCCAGCAGCTTGAGGGGGAACCCGAGAACCTACGAGCAGTACTTC. Its translation is CASSLRGNPRTYEQYF.

The chain carries TRBV6-1 and TRBJ1-1; possible D gene TRBD1, 5 bases. Germline-derived CDR1 and CDR2 are MNHNS and SASEGT. V was shortened by 10 bases and J by 8 bases, with 11 bases between the two germline ends. The CDR3 sequence is 10 residues long. For the CDR3, the DNA is TGTGCCAACCAAGGGGCGGAAGCTTTCTTT. Its translation is CANQGAEAFF.

The rearrangement joins TRBV15 to TRBJ2-7, with TRBD1 identical over 9 bases. With 5 bases clipped from V and 7 bases from J, the junction kept 6 bases outside the gene matches. The CDR3 contains 13 residues. Germline V gene sequence: CDR1 LNHNV, CDR2 YYDKDF (reference sequence). CDR3 nucleotides: TGTGCCACCAGCGTCGGGACAGGGCGAGAGCAGTACTTC. This gives the protein CATSVGTGREQYF.

CDR3 protein: CASSLTGQGAYEQYF. CDR3 DNA sequence: TGTGCCAGCAGCTTAACGGGACAGGGGGCCTACGAGCAGTACTTC. The chain employs TRBV7-9 and TRBJ2-7; 11 positions agree with TRBD1. Trimming at V came to 2 bases and at J to 2 bases, leaving 2 bases not matched to a gene. The CDR3 has 15 residues. Germline CDR1 and CDR2: SEHNR and FQNEAQ (reference sequence).

The rearrangement joins TRBV5-1 to TRBJ2-2, with a possible D match to TRBD1 (6 bases). CDR3 length equals 14 residues. The germline V gene encodes CDR1 SGHRS and CDR2 YFSETQ. V was clipped by 2 bases and J by 6 bases, with 11 bases between them. The CDR3 loop is CASSFFWGPGELFF. The CDR3 DNA is TGCGCCAGCAGCTTCTTCTGGGGGCCCGGGGAGCTGTTTTTT. The full variable domain, its missing parts supplied by reference TRBV5-1 and TRBJ2-2, is KAGVTQTPRYLIKTRGQQVTLSCSPISGHRSVSWYQQTPGQGLQFLFEYFSETQRNKGNFPGRFSGRQFSNSRSEMNVSTLELGDSALYLCASSFFWGPGELFFGEGSRLTVL.

This clone was observed a handful of times. The chain joins TRBV9 to TRBJ2-1; 8 bases agree with TRBD2. Germline lookup yields CDR1 SGDLS and CDR2 YYNGEE. The length of the CDR3 is 19 residues. Germline trimming cut 4 bases from V and 1 base from J; bases unmatched to any gene: 16. The CDR3 spells CASSPPPGRGTSSYNEQFF. In nucleotides, the CDR3 is TGTGCCAGCAGCCCACCGCCCGGTCGCGGGACTAGTTCCTACAATGAGCAGTTCTTC.

This chain links TRBV10-3 with TRBJ2-5; 10 nucleotides agree with TRBD2. Looked up from germline, CDR1 is ENHRY and CDR2 is SYGVKD. The CDR3 has 15 residues. With V trimmed by 4 bases and J by 0 bases, 2 bases remained unmatched. The CDR3 region has the DNA TGTGCCATCAGTGTTCTAGCGGGGGACCAAGAGACCCAGTACTTC. Encoded protein: CAISVLAGDQETQYF.

This clone was found once. V usage is TRBV4-2 and J usage is TRBJ2-1, with 11 bases identical to TRBD2. Germline-derived CDR1 and CDR2 are LGHNA and YNFKEQ. This CDR3 region has 15 residues. With V trimmed by 4 bases and J by 4 bases, 3 bases remained unmatched. This CDR3 reads CASSLSGGGYNEQFF. CDR3 nucleotide sequence: TGTGCCAGCAGCCTTAGCGGGGGGGGGTACAATGAGCAGTTCTTC.

V is TRBV11-2 and J is TRBJ2-5; 7 nucleotides align to TRBD1. Trimming at V came to 5 bases and at J to 5 bases, leaving 11 bases not matched to a gene. The CDR3 length is 15 residues. Germline V gene lookup returns CDR1 SGHAT and CDR2 FQNNGV. CDR3 in DNA: TGTGCCAGCAGCCCCCGGGACAGAAGTGCGGAGACCCAGTACTTC. It translates to CASSPRDRSAETQYF.

This clone has more than one count but fewer than ten. This rearrangement joins TRBV2 to TRBJ1-3; TRBD1 is a possible D gene (6 bases). V was cut by 5 bases and J by 2 bases, with 10 bases left in between. This CDR3 is built from 14 residues. From germline, CDR1 is SNHLY and CDR2 FYNNEI. The CDR3: CASSQGSTGNTIYF. The CDR3, as DNA: TGTGCCAGCAGTCAGGGGTCGACTGGAAACACCATATATTTT.

V is TRBV5-1 and J is TRBJ2-7, with D possibly matching TRBD2 (5 bases). Germline lookup yields CDR1 SGHRS and CDR2 YFSETQ. V lost 4 bases, J lost 2 bases, and 13 bases lay in between. The CDR3 extends over 14 amino acids. The CDR3 is CASSGLADPYEQYF. The CDR3 nucleotides read TGCGCCAGCAGCGGCCTAGCAGATCCCTACGAGCAGTACTTC.

V gene TRBV7-2 combines with J gene TRBJ2-1, with 8 bases lining up with TRBD2. V dropped 1 base and J dropped 9; count of bases not matched to a gene: 8. Looked up from germline, CDR1 is SGHTA and CDR2 is FQGNSA. This CDR3 is built from 15 residues. CDR3 nucleotide sequence: TGTGCCAGCAGCTTAGTAGTTAGCGGGGCCGGTGAGCAGTTCTTC. Protein: CASSLVVSGAGEQFF.

The chain employs TRBV11-2 and TRBJ2-7, with 11 bases matching TRBD2. The CDR3 runs 17 residues. Germline CDR1 is SGHAT and CDR2 is FQNNGV. The trim removed 3 bases at V and 1 base at J, leaving 8 bases unmatched. The CDR3 protein is CASSLGEGLAVSYEQYF. The CDR3 nucleotides read TGTGCCAGCAGCTTGGGGGAGGGACTAGCGGTATCCTACGAGCAGTACTTC.